This section outlines one T cell receptor (beta chain) sequence together with its context. Its antigen remains unknown. The data originate from a study of shared clonotypes between healthy human individuals. Between the trimmed V and J ends, which lost 8 bases and 6 bases, there was a span of 14 bases. Germline CDR1 MNHNS, CDR2 SASEGT. There are 13 residues in the CDR3. Assay: immunoSEQ multiplex PCR; the TCRdb copy retains only in-frame clones and omits some. Of 2,500,000 or so clones listed, 80% to 95% are singletons. Donors had no recently reported acute infections or vaccinations and were HIV-negative. General study points: Generation of non-shared clonotypes was less probable than generation of clonotypes shared by all four donors.

The gene calls are TRBV6-1 and TRBJ1-3; D uncertain. This sequence was found in a man younger than 35 in good health. Some clones in this sample may be carry-over from other donors' samples. Specimen: naive CD4+ T cells from PBMCs. Subset specified: CD45RA+ positively selected. The CDR3 nucleotides are TGTGCCAGCCGCCAGTCAAATGAAAACACCATATATTTT. Translating it yields CASRQSNENTIYF.